This T cell receptor beta chain emerged from a study of blood T cell repertoires in COVID-19. Produced via immunoSEQ multiplex PCR; TCRdb's table is partial and in-frame only. The sample includes fewer than 500,000 clones, about 85% of them seen just once. The CDR3 has 15 residues. Trimming removed 1 base from V and 1 base from J; junction bases left unmatched: 3. CDR1 is SEHNR, CDR2 FQNEAQ, per germline (reference sequence). Membership in each cohort depended on participant-reported clinical history. Donors of Cohort 3 who recovered were those that had two negative PCRs, clearance, or symptom resolution.

This receptor was identified in a woman between 18 and 29 years old who had recovered from COVID-19. Source material: PBMCs or T cells enriched from blood (not recorded which). The chain combines TRBV7-9 with TRBJ2-7; TRBD1 aligns across 8 bases. The CDR3 is CASSLGGDRSYEQYF. CDR3 bases: TGTGCCAGCAGCTTAGGCGGGGACAGGTCCTACGAGCAGTACTTC.